This paragraph covers one T cell receptor (beta chain) sequence. As yet, its antigen is unknown. iRepertoire HTBI primers and Arm-PCR of CDR3 regions built TCR beta libraries. TCRdb recomputed calls from the multiplex PCR reads with MiXCR, one row per CDR3 protein. The data show 420,000 or so distinct CDR3 sequences, with roughly 15% seen just once and 20% to 25% held by the top ten. This sample was included in a study of regulatory T cells in long-lasting Graves disease. Study-wide results and caveats: New patients shared 750 to 1,000 public clonotypes, fewer than the approximately 3,000 shared by persistent patients.

CDR1 and CDR2 (germline): LNHDA, SQIVND (reference sequence). Trimming stripped 6 bases from V and 4 bases from J, with 7 bases between. The CDR3 is 12 amino acids. Time point defined: newly diagnosed GD, antithyroid drugs for less than 3 months. The TCR library used RNA extracted from PBMCs. A volume of about 9 milliliters of peripheral blood was collected in EDTA tubes. These data are also associated with another study on T cells in Graves' hyperthyroidism and ophthalmopathy. That publication notes: Any patient presenting with uncontrolled infection, other autoimmune disease, pregnancy or lactation was left out.

This sequence originates from a woman aged 18 to 35 with Graves disease. The starting material was peripheral blood mononuclear cells (PBMCs), obtained at new diagnosis, from a patient treated with antithyroid drugs. The chain joins TRBV19 to TRBJ2-1; D is perhaps TRBD1 or TRBD2 (5 bases each). The CDR3 sequence: CASRWGYNEQFF. The CDR3 DNA reads TGTGCCAGTAGGTGGGGGTACAATGAGCAGTTCTTC.